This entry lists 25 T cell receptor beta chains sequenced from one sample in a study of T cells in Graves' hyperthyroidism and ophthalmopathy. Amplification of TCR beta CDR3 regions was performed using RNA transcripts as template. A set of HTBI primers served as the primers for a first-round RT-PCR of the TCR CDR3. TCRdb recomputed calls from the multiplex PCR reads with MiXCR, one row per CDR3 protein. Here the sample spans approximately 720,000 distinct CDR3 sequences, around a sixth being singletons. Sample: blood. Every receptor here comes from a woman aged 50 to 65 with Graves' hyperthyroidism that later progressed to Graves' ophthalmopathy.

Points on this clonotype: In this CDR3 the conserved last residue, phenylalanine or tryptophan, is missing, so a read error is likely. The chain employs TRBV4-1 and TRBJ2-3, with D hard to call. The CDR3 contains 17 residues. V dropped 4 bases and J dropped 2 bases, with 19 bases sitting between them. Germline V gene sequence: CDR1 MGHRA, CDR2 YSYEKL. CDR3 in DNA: TGCGCCAGCAGCCCGCCCCCGGACGAGTTAAACACAGATACGCAGTATTCT. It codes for CASSPPPDELNTDTQYS.

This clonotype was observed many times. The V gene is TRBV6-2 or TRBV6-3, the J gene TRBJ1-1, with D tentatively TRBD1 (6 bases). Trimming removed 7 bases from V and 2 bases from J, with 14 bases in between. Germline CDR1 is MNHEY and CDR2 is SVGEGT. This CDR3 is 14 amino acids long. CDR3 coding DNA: TGTGCCAGCACCGAGGGACAAAGAAACACTGAAGCTTTCTTT. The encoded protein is CASTEGQRNTEAFF.

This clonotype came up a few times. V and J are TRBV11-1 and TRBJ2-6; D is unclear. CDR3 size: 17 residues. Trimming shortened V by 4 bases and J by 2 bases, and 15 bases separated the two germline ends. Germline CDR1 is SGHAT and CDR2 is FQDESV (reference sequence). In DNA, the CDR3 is TGTGCCAGCAGCTCGAATCAGGAAAGGACTGGGGCCAACGTCCTGACTTTC. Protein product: CASSSNQERTGANVLTF. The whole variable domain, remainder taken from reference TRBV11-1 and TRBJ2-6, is EAEVAQSPRYKITEKSQAVAFWCDPISGHATLYWYRQILGQGPELLVQFQDESVVDDSQLPKDRFSAERLKGVDSTLKIQPAELGDSAMYLCASSSNQERTGANVLTFGAGSRLTVL.

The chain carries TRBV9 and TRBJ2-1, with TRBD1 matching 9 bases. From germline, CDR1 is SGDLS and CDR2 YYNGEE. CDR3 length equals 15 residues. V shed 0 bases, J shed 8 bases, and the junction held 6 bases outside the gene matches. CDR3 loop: CASSVVQGAFHEQFF. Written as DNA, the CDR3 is TGTGCCAGCAGCGTAGTACAGGGGGCGTTTCATGAGCAGTTCTTC. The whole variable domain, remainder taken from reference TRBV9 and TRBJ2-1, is DSGVTQTPKHLITATGQRVTLRCSPRSGDLSVYWYQQSLDQGLQFLIQYYNGEERAKGNILERFSAQQFPDLHSELNLSSLELGDSALYFCASSVVQGAFHEQFFGPGTRLTVL.

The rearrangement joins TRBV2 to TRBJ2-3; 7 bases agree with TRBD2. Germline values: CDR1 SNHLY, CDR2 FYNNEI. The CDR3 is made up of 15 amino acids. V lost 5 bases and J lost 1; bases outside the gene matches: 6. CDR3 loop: CASSQLSGGTDTQYF. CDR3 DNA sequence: TGTGCCAGCAGTCAACTAAGCGGGGGCACAGATACGCAGTATTTT.

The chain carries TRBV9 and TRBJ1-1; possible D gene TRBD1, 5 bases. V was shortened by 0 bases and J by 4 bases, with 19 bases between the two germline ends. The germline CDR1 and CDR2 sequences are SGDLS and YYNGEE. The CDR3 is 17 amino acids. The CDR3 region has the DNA TGTGCCAGCAGCGTAGCTCCGGAACGGGGGGGGGTCACTGAAGCTTTCTTT. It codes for CASSVAPERGGVTEAFF. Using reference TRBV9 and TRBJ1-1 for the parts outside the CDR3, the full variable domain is DSGVTQTPKHLITATGQRVTLRCSPRSGDLSVYWYQQSLDQGLQFLIQYYNGEERAKGNILERFSAQQFPDLHSELNLSSLELGDSALYFCASSVAPERGGVTEAFFGQGTRLTVV.

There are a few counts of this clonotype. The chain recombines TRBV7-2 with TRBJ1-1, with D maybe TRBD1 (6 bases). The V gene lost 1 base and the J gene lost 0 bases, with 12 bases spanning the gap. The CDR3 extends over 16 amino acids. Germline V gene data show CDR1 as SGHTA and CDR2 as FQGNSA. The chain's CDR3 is CASSLGQGLMNTEAFF. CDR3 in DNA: TGTGCCAGCAGCTTAGGGCAGGGGCTAATGAACACTGAAGCTTTCTTT.

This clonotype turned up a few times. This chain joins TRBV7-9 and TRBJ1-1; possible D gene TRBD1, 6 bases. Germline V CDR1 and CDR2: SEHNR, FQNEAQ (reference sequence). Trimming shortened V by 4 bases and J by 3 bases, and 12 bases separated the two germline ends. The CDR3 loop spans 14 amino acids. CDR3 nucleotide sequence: TGTGCCAGCAGCTCACAGGGCACGGACACTGAAGCTTTCTTT. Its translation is CASSSQGTDTEAFF.

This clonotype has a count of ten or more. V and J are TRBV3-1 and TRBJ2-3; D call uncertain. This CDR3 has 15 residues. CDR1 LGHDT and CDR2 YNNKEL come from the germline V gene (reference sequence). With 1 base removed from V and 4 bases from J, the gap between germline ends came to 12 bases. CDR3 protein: CASSQGIGLADTQYF. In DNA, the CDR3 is TGTGCCAGCAGCCAAGGAATAGGATTGGCAGATACGCAGTATTTT.

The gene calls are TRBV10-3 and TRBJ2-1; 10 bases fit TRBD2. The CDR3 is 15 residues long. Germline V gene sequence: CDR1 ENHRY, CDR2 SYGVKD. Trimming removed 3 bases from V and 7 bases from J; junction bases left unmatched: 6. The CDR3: CAISDPSGGGNEQFF. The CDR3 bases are TGTGCCATCAGTGATCCTAGCGGGGGCGGGAATGAGCAGTTCTTC.

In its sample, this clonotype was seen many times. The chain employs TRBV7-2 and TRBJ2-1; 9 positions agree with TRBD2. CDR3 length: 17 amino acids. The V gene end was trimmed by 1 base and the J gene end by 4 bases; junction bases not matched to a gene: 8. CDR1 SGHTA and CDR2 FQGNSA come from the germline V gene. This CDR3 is CASSLDLGLAYYNEQFF. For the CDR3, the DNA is TGTGCCAGCAGCTTAGACCTAGGACTAGCGTATTACAATGAGCAGTTCTTC.

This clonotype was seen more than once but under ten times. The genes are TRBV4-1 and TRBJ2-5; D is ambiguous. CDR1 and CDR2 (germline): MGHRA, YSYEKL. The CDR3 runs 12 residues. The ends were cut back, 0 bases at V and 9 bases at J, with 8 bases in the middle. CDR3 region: CASSQDSKPQYF. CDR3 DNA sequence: TGCGCCAGCAGCCAAGACAGCAAGCCCCAGTACTTC.

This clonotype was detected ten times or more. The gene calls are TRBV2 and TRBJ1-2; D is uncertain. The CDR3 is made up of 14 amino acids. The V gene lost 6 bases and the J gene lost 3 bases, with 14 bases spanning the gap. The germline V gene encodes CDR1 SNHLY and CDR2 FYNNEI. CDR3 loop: CASRFAGQDYGYTF. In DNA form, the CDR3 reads TGTGCCAGCAGGTTCGCAGGTCAGGACTATGGCTACACCTTC.

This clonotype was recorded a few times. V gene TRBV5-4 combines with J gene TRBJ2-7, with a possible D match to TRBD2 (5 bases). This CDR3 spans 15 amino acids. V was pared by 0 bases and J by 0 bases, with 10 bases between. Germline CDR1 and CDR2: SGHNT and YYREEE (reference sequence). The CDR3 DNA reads TGTGCCAGCAGCTTGGGGACTCAAAGCTCCTACGAGCAGTACTTC. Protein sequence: CASSLGTQSSYEQYF.

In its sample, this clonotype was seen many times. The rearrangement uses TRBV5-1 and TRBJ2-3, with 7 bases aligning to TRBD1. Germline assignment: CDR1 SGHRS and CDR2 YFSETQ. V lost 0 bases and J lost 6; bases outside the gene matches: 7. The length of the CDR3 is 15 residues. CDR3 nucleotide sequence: TGCGCCAGCAGCTTGGGGGTCCGACAGGGTGATACGCAGTATTTT. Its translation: CASSLGVRQGDTQYF.

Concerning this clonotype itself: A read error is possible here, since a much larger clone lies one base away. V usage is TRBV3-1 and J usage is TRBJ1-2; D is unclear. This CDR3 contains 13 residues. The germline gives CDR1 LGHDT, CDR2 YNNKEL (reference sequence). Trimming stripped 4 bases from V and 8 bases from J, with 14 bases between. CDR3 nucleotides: TGTGCCAGCAGCCCTGATAACTCTATCGGCTACACCTTC. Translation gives CASSPDNSIGYTF. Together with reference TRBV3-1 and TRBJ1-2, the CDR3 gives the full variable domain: DTAVSQTPKYLVTQMGNDKSIKCEQNLGHDTMYWYKQDSKKFLKIMFSYNNKELIINETVPNRFSPKSPDKAHLNLHINSLELGDSAVYFCASSPDNSIGYTFGSGTRLTVV.

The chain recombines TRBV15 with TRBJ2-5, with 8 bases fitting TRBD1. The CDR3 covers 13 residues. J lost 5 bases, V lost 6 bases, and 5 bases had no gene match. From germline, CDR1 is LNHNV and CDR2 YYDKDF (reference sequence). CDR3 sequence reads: CATRPGQDETQYF. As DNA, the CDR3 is TGTGCCACCAGGCCGGGACAGGACGAGACCCAGTACTTC.

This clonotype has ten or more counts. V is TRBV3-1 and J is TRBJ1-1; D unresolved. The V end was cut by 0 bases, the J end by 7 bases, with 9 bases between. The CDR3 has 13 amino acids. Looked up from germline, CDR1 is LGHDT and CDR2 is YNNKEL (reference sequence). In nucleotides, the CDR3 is TGTGCCAGCAGCCAAGAAAACAGAGATGAAGCTTTCTTT. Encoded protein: CASSQENRDEAFF.

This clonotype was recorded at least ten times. The CDR3 loop is CAISENLSDPNEQFF. CDR3 coding DNA: TGTGCCATCAGTGAAAATCTCTCAGATCCAAATGAGCAGTTCTTC. V usage is TRBV10-3 and J usage is TRBJ2-1; D gene unclear. Trimming took 3 bases from V and 7 from J, leaving 16 bases between them. The CDR3 has 15 amino acids. In germline, CDR1 is ENHRY, CDR2 SYGVKD.

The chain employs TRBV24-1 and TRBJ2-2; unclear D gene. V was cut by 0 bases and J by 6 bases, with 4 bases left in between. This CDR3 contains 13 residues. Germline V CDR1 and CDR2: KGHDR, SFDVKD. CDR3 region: CATSDLSPGELFF. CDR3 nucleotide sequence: TGTGCCACCAGTGATTTGAGCCCCGGGGAGCTGTTTTTT.

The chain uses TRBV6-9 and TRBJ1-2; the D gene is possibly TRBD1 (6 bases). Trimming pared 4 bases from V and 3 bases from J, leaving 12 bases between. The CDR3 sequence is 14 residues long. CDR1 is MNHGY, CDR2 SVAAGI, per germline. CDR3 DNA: TGTGCCAGCAGTTCCTCGGACAGTCACTATGGCTACACCTTC. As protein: CASSSSDSHYGYTF.

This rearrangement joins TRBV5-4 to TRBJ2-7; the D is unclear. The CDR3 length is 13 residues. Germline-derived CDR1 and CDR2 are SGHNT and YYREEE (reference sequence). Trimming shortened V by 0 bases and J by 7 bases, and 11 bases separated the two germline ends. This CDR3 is CASSLGLDEEQYF. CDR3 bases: TGTGCCAGCAGCTTGGGGCTGGATGAAGAGCAGTACTTC.

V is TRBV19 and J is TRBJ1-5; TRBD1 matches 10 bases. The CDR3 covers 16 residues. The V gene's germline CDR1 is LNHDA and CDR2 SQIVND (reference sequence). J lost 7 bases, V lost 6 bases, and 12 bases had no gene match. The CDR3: CASSVQDRGFGQPQHF. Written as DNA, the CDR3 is TGTGCCAGTAGCGTACAGGACAGGGGGTTTGGACAGCCCCAGCATTTT. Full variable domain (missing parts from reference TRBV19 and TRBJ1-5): DGGITQSPKYLFRKEGQNVTLSCEQNLNHDAMYWYRQDPGQGLRLIYYSQIVNDFQKGDIAEGYSVSREKKESFPLTVTSAQKNPTAFYLCASSVQDRGFGQPQHFGDGTRLSIL.

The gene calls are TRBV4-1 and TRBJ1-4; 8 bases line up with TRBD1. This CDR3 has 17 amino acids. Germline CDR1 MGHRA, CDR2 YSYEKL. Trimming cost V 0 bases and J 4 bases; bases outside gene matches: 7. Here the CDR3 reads CASSQDTTGDHNEKLFF. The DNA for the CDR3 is TGCGCCAGCAGCCAAGACACGACAGGGGACCATAATGAAAAACTGTTTTTT.

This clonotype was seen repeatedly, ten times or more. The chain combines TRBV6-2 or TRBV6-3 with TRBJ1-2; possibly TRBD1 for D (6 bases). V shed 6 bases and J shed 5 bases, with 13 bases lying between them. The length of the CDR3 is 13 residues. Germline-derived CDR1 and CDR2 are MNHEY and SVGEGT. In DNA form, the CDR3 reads TGTGCCAGCAGCACCGGGACACCTTATGGCTACACCTTC. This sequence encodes CASSTGTPYGYTF.